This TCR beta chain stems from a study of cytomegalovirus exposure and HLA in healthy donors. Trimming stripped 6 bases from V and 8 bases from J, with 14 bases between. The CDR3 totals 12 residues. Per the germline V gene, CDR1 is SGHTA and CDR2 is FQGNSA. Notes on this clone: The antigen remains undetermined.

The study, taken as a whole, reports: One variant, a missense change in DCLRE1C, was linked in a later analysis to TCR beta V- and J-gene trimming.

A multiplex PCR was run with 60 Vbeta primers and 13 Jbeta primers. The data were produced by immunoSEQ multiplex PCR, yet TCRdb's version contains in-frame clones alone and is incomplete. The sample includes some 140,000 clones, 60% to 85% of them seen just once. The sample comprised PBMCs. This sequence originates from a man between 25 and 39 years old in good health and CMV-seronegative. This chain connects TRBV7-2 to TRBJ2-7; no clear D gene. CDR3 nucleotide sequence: TGTGCCAGCAGTCCCCAGACGGAGAAGCAGTACTTC. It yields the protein CASSPQTEKQYF.